What follows are 22 T cell receptor beta chains derived from one specimen sequenced in a study of OX40 agonist ivuxolimab in advanced cancers. Sequenced by immunoSEQ multiplex PCR; TCRdb stores in-frame clones only, minus some. Altogether around 47,000 clones are present, less than 85% being singletons, with the ten largest covering around 3.9%. Material: CD4+ or CD8+ T cells sorted from blood, obtained in a trial of the OX40 agonist ivuxolimab. These receptors were taken from an adult with an advanced solid tumor such as melanoma, head and neck, liver or kidney cancer.

The rearrangement links TRBV11-2 to TRBJ2-7; 9 nucleotides align to TRBD1. This CDR3 comprises 14 residues. Germline V CDR1 and CDR2: SGHAT, FQNNGV. V gave up 5 bases and J gave up 7 bases; unmatched junction bases: 9. The CDR3 DNA reads TGTGCCAGCAGCCCTACACAGGGGGCGCGGGAGCAGTACTTC. Translating gives CASSPTQGAREQYF.

This chain uses TRBV30 with TRBJ1-5, with D possibly being TRBD1 (5 bases). This CDR3 has 13 residues. Germline CDR1 reads GTSNPN; CDR2 reads SVGIG (reference sequence). Trimming took 5 bases from V and 1 from J, leaving 9 bases between them. The CDR3 region has the DNA TGTGCCTGGGCCGGGGGGAGCAATCAGCCCCAGCATTTT. Amino acid sequence: CAWAGGSNQPQHF.

The J gene is TRBJ2-5, the V gene TRBV4-3, with TRBD2 as a possible D gene (7 bases). CDR3 length: 14 amino acids. Deletions cut 0 bases from V and 5 bases from J, with 10 bases between. Looked up from germline, CDR1 is LGHNA and CDR2 is YSLEER. CDR3 sequence (DNA): TGCGCCAGCAGCCAAGAGGGGGGGCGGGAGACCCAGTACTTC. Translated: CASSQEGGRETQYF.

This clone came up a few times. The chain employs TRBV6-6 and TRBJ2-1; D unresolved. V lost 0 bases and J 9 bases, leaving 6 bases between the germline ends. This CDR3 comprises 12 residues. Germline-derived CDR1 and CDR2 are MNHNY and SVGAGI (reference sequence). CDR3 nucleotide sequence: TGTGCCAGCAGTTACTCGAGACCTGAGCAGTTCTTC. It is translated as CASSYSRPEQFF.

This rearrangement joins TRBV28 to TRBJ1-4; D unclear. Germline V gene sequence: CDR1 MDHEN, CDR2 SYDVKM. The CDR3 runs to 13 residues. Trimming took 2 bases from V and 10 from J, leaving 11 bases between them. CDR3 sequence reads: CASSLTGMGKLFF. The CDR3 region has the DNA TGTGCCAGCAGTTTAACTGGGATGGGAAAACTGTTTTTT.

The chain combines TRBV7-6 with TRBJ2-5, with TRBD2 matching over 12 bases. CDR1 SGHVS and CDR2 FNYEAQ come from the germline V gene. V trimming: 1 base; J trimming: 4 bases; junction bases outside the gene matches: 1. CDR3 length: 15 amino acids. This CDR3 reads CASSLGLAGVETQYF. The CDR3 DNA sequence: TGTGCCAGCAGCTTAGGACTAGCGGGGGTAGAGACCCAGTACTTC.

This chain joins TRBV30 and TRBJ1-2; maybe TRBD1 (5 bases). Germline V gene sequence: CDR1 GTSNPN, CDR2 SVGIG (reference sequence). Trimming took off 8 bases at V and 4 bases at J, with 11 bases between the two ends. This CDR3 is 11 amino acids long. CDR3 DNA: TGTGCCAGCAGGGTGGCCTATGGCTACACCTTC. It codes for CASRVAYGYTF.

The rearrangement uses TRBV4-1 and TRBJ2-2, with D tentatively TRBD1 (5 bases). This CDR3 region has 15 residues. V lost 5 bases and J lost 1, with 11 bases in between. The V gene's germline CDR1 is MGHRA and CDR2 YSYEKL. The CDR3 protein is CASSSRVRNTGELFF. CDR3 coding DNA: TGCGCCAGCAGCTCCAGGGTAAGGAACACCGGGGAGCTGTTTTTT.

This chain connects TRBV6-1 to TRBJ1-1; D may be TRBD1 (5 bases). The CDR3 is made up of 14 amino acids. V was shortened by 6 bases and J by 5 bases, with 16 bases between the two germline ends. Germline lookup yields CDR1 MNHNS and CDR2 SASEGT. The chain's CDR3 is CASSINGGDTEAFF. CDR3 bases: TGTGCCAGCAGCATAAATGGGGGTGATACTGAAGCTTTCTTT.

The genes are TRBV7-8 and TRBJ2-7, with TRBD1 matching over 7 bases. Trimming took 4 bases from V and 3 from J; bases not matched to a gene: 6. Germline V gene sequence: CDR1 SGHVS, CDR2 FQNEAQ. The length of the CDR3 is 14 residues. CDR3 DNA: TGTGCCAGCAGCTCCGACAGGGTGGGCTACGAGCAGTACTTC. It specifies CASSSDRVGYEQYF. The entire variable domain, with the rest obtained from reference TRBV7-8 and TRBJ2-7, is as follows: GAGVSQSPRYKVAKRGQDVALRCDPISGHVSLFWYQQALGQGPEFLTYFQNEAQLDKSGLPSDRFFAERPEGSVSTLKIQRTQQEDSAVYLCASSSDRVGYEQYFGPGTRLTVT.

This clone was seen only a few times. The gene calls are TRBV4-2 and TRBJ1-6, with TRBD1 as a possible D gene (5 bases). Germline values: CDR1 LGHNA, CDR2 YNFKEQ. The CDR3 consists of 17 residues. Trimming left V 0 bases short and J 2 bases short, with 11 bases between. The CDR3 spells CASSQDSRATYNSPLHF. The CDR3 DNA reads TGTGCCAGCAGCCAAGATAGCAGGGCCACCTATAATTCACCCCTCCACTTT.

The chain is built from TRBV11-2 and TRBJ1-1, with unresolved D. Trimming pared 5 bases from V and 5 bases from J, leaving 12 bases between. Germline V gives CDR1 SGHAT, CDR2 FQNNGV. The CDR3 is 13 amino acids. CDR3 bases: TGTGCCAGCAGCGCGAAAGTTCGGACTGAAGCTTTCTTT. The encoded protein is CASSAKVRTEAFF.

In this sample, this clone turned up a few times. The chain employs TRBV19 and TRBJ1-4, with 7 positions matching TRBD1. This CDR3 contains 14 residues. V lost 8 bases, J lost 3 bases, and 6 bases stayed unmatched. CDR1 is LNHDA and CDR2 is SQIVND in the germline V gene (reference sequence). In nucleotides, the CDR3 is TGTGCCAGTTCCACAGGGGCGGCTAATGAAAAACTGTTTTTT. Translation: CASSTGAANEKLFF.

V gene TRBV5-1 combines with J gene TRBJ1-6; the D is unclear. The CDR3 runs to 16 residues. Trimming pared 4 bases from V and 5 bases from J, leaving 16 bases between. In germline, CDR1 is SGHRS, CDR2 YFSETQ. The CDR3 DNA reads TGCGCCAGCAGCCTCGGACGGCCCAATAATAATTCACCCCTCCACTTT. Translating gives CASSLGRPNNNSPLHF.

This chain joins TRBV6-5 and TRBJ1-2; weak D call: TRBD1 (5 bases). Trimming removed 8 bases at V and 3 bases at J, with 10 bases between. This CDR3 is built from 12 residues. In germline, CDR1 is MNHEY, CDR2 SVGAGI. CDR3 DNA: TGTGCCAGCTCGCGGGGGGACTATGGCTACACCTTC. This encodes CASSRGDYGYTF.

In DNA form, the CDR3 reads TGTGCCTGGCGGGGACAGGCCTACAATGAGCAGTTCTTC. Its translation: CAWRGQAYNEQFF. The rearrangement joins TRBV30 to TRBJ2-1, with 8 bases fitting TRBD1. The germline V gene has CDR1 GTSNPN and CDR2 SVGIG (reference sequence). V dropped 5 bases and J dropped 2; count of bases not matched to a gene: 2. The CDR3 runs 13 residues.

The chain carries TRBV2 and TRBJ1-6; no reliable D call. Germline CDR1 SNHLY, CDR2 FYNNEI. Trimming took 7 bases from V and 10 from J, leaving 14 bases between them. The CDR3 loop spans 13 amino acids. CDR3 coding DNA: TGTGCCAGCATGGTCACCAAAGGATCACCCCTCCACTTT. It translates to CASMVTKGSPLHF.

By share of the sample, this clone is medium-sized. The chain couples TRBV7-9 to TRBJ1-5; 12 bases agree with TRBD1. The V segment lost 5 bases and the J segment 6 bases; nucleotides outside the gene matches: 5. The CDR3 contains 15 residues. Germline-derived CDR1 and CDR2 are SEHNR and FQNEAQ (reference sequence). The CDR3 spells CASSGGTGGSQPQHF. CDR3 nucleotide sequence: TGTGCCAGCAGCGGTGGGACAGGGGGCTCTCAGCCCCAGCATTTT.

The genes are TRBV7-9 and TRBJ2-7, with 11 bases aligning to TRBD2. This CDR3 contains 15 residues. Germline trimming cut 5 bases from V and 6 bases from J; bases unmatched to any gene: 9. The germline V gene encodes CDR1 SEHNR and CDR2 FQNEAQ (reference sequence). The chain's CDR3 is CASSDKRLAGPEQYF. The DNA of the CDR3 is TGTGCCAGCAGCGACAAGAGACTAGCGGGACCCGAGCAGTACTTC.

The chain couples TRBV29-1 to TRBJ2-3, with 13 bases aligning to TRBD2. The V gene's germline CDR1 is SQVTM and CDR2 ANQGSEA. With V trimmed by 7 bases and J by 6 bases, 7 bases remained unmatched. The length of the CDR3 is 14 residues. CDR3 residues: CSADGLAGEDTQYF. As DNA, the CDR3 is TGCAGCGCTGATGGACTAGCGGGAGAGGATACGCAGTATTTT.

This chain links TRBV7-2 with TRBJ2-6, with a tentative D call TRBD1 (7 bases). CDR1 is SGHTA, CDR2 FQGNSA, per germline. The length of the CDR3 is 18 residues. Trimming cost V 4 bases and J 1 base, with 17 bases left between them. Here the CDR3 DNA reads TGTGCCAGCAGCTACAGGGGACGGGGGAGGTCTGGGGCCAACGTCCTGACTTTC. This codes for CASSYRGRGRSGANVLTF. The full variable domain, completed using reference TRBV7-2 and TRBJ2-6, is GAGVSQSPSNKVTEKGKDVELRCDPISGHTALYWYRQSLGQGLEFLIYFQGNSAPDKSGLPSDRFSAERTGGSVSTLTIQRTQQEDSAVYLCASSYRGRGRSGANVLTFGAGSRLTVL.

This chain connects TRBV28 to TRBJ1-1; tentative D call: TRBD1 (5 bases). This CDR3 contains 12 residues. V lost 6 bases to trimming and J lost 3 bases, with 8 bases between them. Germline assignment: CDR1 MDHEN and CDR2 SYDVKM. CDR3 protein: CASRTEYTEAFF. Here the CDR3 DNA reads TGTGCCAGCAGGACAGAGTACACTGAAGCTTTCTTT.